Each of the 11 T cell receptor beta chains below was sequenced from the same sample in a study of shared clonotypes between healthy human individuals. Method: immunoSEQ multiplex PCR; TCRdb's copy keeps in-frame clones and lacks some. The sample lists about 2 million clones, 90% to 95% seen once, with roughly 0.13% in the top ten. The sequenced material came from naive CD4+ T cells sorted from blood. Subset: CD45RA+ positively selected. These receptors all come from a man between 18 and 35 years old in good health.

This clone has more than one count but fewer than ten. This sequence joins TRBV9 and TRBJ1-3; D uncertain. CDR1 is SGDLS and CDR2 is YYNGEE in the germline V gene. V lost 3 bases and J lost 3, with 4 bases in between. The CDR3 is 12 residues long. Written as DNA, the CDR3 is TGTGCCAGCAGCGCCCTTGGAAACACCATATATTTT. Amino acid sequence: CASSALGNTIYF. Variable domain in full (rest from reference TRBV9 and TRBJ1-3): DSGVTQTPKHLITATGQRVTLRCSPRSGDLSVYWYQQSLDQGLQFLIQYYNGEERAKGNILERFSAQQFPDLHSELNLSSLELGDSALYFCASSALGNTIYFGEGSWLTVV.

The J gene is TRBJ2-1, the V gene TRBV6-5, with D maybe TRBD2 (6 bases). The germline V and J ends were trimmed by 5 bases and 0 bases, with 11 bases remaining between them. The length of the CDR3 is 15 residues. Germline V gene sequence: CDR1 MNHEY, CDR2 SVGAGI. CDR3 coding DNA: TGTGCCAGCAGTACTAGCTTTAGCTCCTACAATGAGCAGTTCTTC. Amino acid sequence: CASSTSFSSYNEQFF.

V gene TRBV6-1 combines with J gene TRBJ2-7, with a weak D call TRBD1 (5 bases). The CDR3 covers 13 residues. Germline V gives CDR1 MNHNS, CDR2 SASEGT. Trimming took off 6 bases at V and 4 bases at J, with 13 bases between the two ends. CDR3 DNA sequence: TGTGCCAGCAGAAACGACAGTCCTTACGAGCAGTACTTC. Its protein is CASRNDSPYEQYF.

The CDR3 loop is CASSRGGNTGELFF. The CDR3, as DNA: TGCGCCAGCAGCAGAGGAGGGAACACCGGGGAGCTGTTTTTT. The chain joins TRBV5-1 to TRBJ2-2; possibly TRBD2 for D (5 bases). V lost 4 bases and J 1 base, leaving 8 bases between the germline ends. Germline V gene data show CDR1 as SGHRS and CDR2 as YFSETQ. This CDR3 comprises 14 residues.

The genes are TRBV7-9 and TRBJ1-2; 8 positions agree with TRBD1. Trimming cost V 1 base and J 9 bases; bases outside gene matches: 4. Per germline, CDR1 SEHNR and CDR2 FQNEAQ (reference sequence). The CDR3 is 13 residues long. The chain's CDR3 is CASSLGQGASYTF. CDR3 nucleotide sequence: TGTGCCAGCAGCTTAGGTCAGGGGGCTAGCTACACCTTC.

The chain links TRBV4-1 to TRBJ2-2; tentatively, D is TRBD1 (6 bases). Trimming shortened V by 4 bases and J by 3 bases, and 12 bases separated the two germline ends. The CDR3 totals 15 residues. The germline V gene has CDR1 MGHRA and CDR2 YSYEKL. The CDR3 sequence is CASSPGDTYTGELFF. The CDR3 DNA reads TGCGCCAGCAGCCCAGGGGACACCTACACCGGGGAGCTGTTTTTT.

The genes are TRBV5-6 and TRBJ2-7, with 7 bases that match TRBD1. The CDR3 extends over 15 amino acids. CDR1 and CDR2 from the germline V gene are SGHDT and YYEEEE. V shed 4 bases, J shed 1 base, and the junction held 8 bases outside the gene matches. The chain's CDR3 is CASSPLQDRSYEQYF. The CDR3 DNA reads as TGTGCCAGCAGCCCTCTCCAGGACAGGTCCTACGAGCAGTACTTC.

CDR3: CASRPMGTPGEQYF. The CDR3 nucleotides read TGTGCCAGCAGACCGATGGGGACCCCTGGGGAGCAGTACTTC. This rearrangement joins TRBV7-2 to TRBJ2-7; TRBD1 or TRBD2 may be the D gene (5 bases each). Trimming pared 6 bases from V and 7 bases from J, leaving 19 bases between. CDR3 size: 14 residues. Germline CDR1 is SGHTA and CDR2 is FQGNSA.

The chain joins TRBV11-2 to TRBJ1-1; the match to TRBD1 covers 7 bases. The germline V gene has CDR1 SGHAT and CDR2 FQNNGV. This CDR3 comprises 14 residues. The trim removed 0 bases at V and 5 bases at J, leaving 3 bases unmatched. CDR3 coding DNA: TGTGCCAGCAGCTTAGACAGGGGGAAGACTGAAGCTTTCTTT. It translates to CASSLDRGKTEAFF.

The V gene is TRBV29-1, the J gene TRBJ2-7; perhaps TRBD2 as D (6 bases). Germline V CDR1 and CDR2: SQVTM, ANQGSEA. The CDR3 extends over 13 amino acids. V was cut by 2 bases and J by 4 bases, with 12 bases left in between. The CDR3 is CSVERRGSYEQYF. CDR3 DNA: TGCAGCGTTGAACGCCGGGGGTCGTACGAGCAGTACTTC.

DNA of the CDR3: TGTGCCAGCAGCTTAGGAGAAGCCACTGAAGCTTTCTTT. Amino acids: CASSLGEATEAFF. The genes are TRBV7-9 and TRBJ1-1; D unresolved. Trimming pared 1 base from V and 4 bases from J, leaving 7 bases between. Germline lookup yields CDR1 SEHNR and CDR2 FQNEAQ (reference sequence). CDR3 length: 13 amino acids.